This entry is about one T cell receptor beta chain. Assay used: immunoSEQ multiplex PCR; TCRdb lists only in-frame clones, some missing. The data show more than 95,000 clones, around nine tenths seen once. This entry is derived from a study of T cell responses to AZD1222 COVID-19 vaccine. With 7 bases removed from V and 8 bases from J, the gap between germline ends came to 12 bases. Germline CDR1 is MDHEN and CDR2 is SYDVKM. This CDR3 is built from 12 residues. The input for sequencing was peripheral blood, taken on day 0 of AZD1222 vaccination. The TCR sequence derives from an adult in good health. The genes are TRBV28 and TRBJ1-5, with a weak D call TRBD1 (6 bases). In nucleotides, the CDR3 is TGTGCCAGCACCCAAAAGGGGGAGCCCCAGCATTTT. This gives the protein CASTQKGEPQHF. The whole variable domain, remainder taken from reference TRBV28 and TRBJ1-5, is DVKVTQSSRYLVKRTGEKVFLECVQDMDHENMFWYRQDPGLGLRLIYFSYDVKMKEKGDIPEGYSVSREKKERFSLILESASTNQTSMYLCASTQKGEPQHFGDGTRLSIL.